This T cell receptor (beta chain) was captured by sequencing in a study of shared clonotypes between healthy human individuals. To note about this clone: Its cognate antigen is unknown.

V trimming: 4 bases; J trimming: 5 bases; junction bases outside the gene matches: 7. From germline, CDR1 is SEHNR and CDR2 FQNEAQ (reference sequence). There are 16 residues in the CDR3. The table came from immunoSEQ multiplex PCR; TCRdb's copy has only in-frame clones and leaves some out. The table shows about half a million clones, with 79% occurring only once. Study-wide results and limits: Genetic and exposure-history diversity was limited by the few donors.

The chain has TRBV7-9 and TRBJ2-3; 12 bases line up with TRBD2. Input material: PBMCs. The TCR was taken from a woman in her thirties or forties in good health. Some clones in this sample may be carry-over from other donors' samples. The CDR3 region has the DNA TGTGCCAGCAGCTCCTTCGGACTAGCGGGAAGAGATACGCAGTATTTT. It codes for CASSSFGLAGRDTQYF. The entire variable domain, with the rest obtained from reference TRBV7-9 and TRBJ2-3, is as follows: DTGVSQNPRHKITKRGQNVTFRCDPISEHNRLYWYRQTLGQGPEFLTYFQNEAQLEKSRLLSDRFSAERPKGSFSTLEIQRTEQGDSAMYLCASSSFGLAGRDTQYFGPGTRLTVL.